The T cell receptor (beta chain) under discussion was sequenced for a study of blood T cell repertoires in COVID-19. Overall study context: The samples span acute and convalescent COVID-19 from the United States, Italy and Spain. T cells, B-cell-depleted T cells, or PBMCs provided the cDNA or gDNA that served as material.

Original analysis: Cell counts per sample came from amplifying reference gene primers. The repertoire was sequenced with immunoSEQ multiplex PCR; TCRdb's copy has only in-frame clones and lacks some. V and J calls and clone size are as listed in that table; D and trimming were resolved from the DNA. The sample yields hundreds of thousands of clones, about 85% seen once. The CDR3 spans 16 residues. V gave up 5 bases and J gave up 8 bases; unmatched junction bases: 13. Germline values: CDR1 LNHNV, CDR2 YYDKDF (reference sequence). The V call is TRBV15, the J call TRBJ2-2; the match to TRBD1 covers 8 bases. This clonotype originated in a man between 18 and 35 years old with active or convalescent COVID-19. Sample: peripheral blood. The CDR3 here is CATSDAPGTGAGELFF. In nucleotides, the CDR3 is TGTGCCACCAGCGATGCTCCCGGGACAGGTGCAGGGGAGCTGTTTTTT.